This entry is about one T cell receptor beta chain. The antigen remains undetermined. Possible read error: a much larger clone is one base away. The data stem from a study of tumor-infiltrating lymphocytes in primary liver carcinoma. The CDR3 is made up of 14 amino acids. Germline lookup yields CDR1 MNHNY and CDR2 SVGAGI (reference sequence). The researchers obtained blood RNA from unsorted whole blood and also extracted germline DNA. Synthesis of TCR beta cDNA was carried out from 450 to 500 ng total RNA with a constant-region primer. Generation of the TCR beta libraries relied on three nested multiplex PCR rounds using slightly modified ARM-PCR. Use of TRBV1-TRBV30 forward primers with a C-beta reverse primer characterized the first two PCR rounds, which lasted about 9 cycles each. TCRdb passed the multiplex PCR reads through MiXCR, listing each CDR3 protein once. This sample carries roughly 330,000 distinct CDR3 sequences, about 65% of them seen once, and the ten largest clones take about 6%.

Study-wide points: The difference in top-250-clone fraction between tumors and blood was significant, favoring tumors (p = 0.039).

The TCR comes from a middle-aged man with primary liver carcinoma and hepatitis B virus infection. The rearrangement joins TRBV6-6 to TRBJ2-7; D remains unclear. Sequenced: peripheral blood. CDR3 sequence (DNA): TGTGCCATCAGTGACTTAGGGTGTACCTACGAGCAGTACTTC. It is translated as CAISDLGCTYEQYF.